This TCR beta chain comes out of a study of post-analysis software for immune sequencing data. Study observations and caveats: Patients showed TRBV5-6, TRBV5-1 and TRBV20-1 among roughly 5 TRBV segments more frequent than in controls. In multiple sclerosis, normalized Chao1 diversity was significantly below that of controls.

Unique molecular identifiers were built into the TCR beta cDNA libraries. TCRdb recomputed calls from the PCR reads with MiXCR, one row per CDR3 protein. The sample includes roughly 800,000 distinct CDR3 sequences, roughly 29% of them seen just once. Comments on this clonotype: Its antigen is currently unknown.

Losses at the gene ends were 5 bases for V and 2 bases for J; bases not matched to a gene: 6. Germline lookup yields CDR1 SGHTA and CDR2 FQGNSA. The CDR3 totals 15 residues. Specimen: blood. The chain combines TRBV7-2 with TRBJ2-1, with TRBD1 identical over 7 bases. This TCR came from a girl aged 5 to 17 with multiple sclerosis. The CDR3 sequence is CASSPAGTAYNEQFF. CDR3 coding DNA: TGTGCCAGCAGCCCCGCCGGGACAGCCTACAATGAGCAGTTCTTC.